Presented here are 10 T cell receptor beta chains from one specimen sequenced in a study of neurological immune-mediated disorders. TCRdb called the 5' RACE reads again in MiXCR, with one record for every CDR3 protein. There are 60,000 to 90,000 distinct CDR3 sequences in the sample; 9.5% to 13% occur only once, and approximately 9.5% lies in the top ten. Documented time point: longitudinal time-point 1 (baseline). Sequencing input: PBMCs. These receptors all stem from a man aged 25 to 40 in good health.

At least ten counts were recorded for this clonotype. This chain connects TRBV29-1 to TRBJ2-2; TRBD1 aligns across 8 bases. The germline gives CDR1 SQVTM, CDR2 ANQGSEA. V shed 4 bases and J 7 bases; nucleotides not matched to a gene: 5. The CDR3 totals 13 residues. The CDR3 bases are TGCAGCGTTGTACAGGGGGTGGGCGGGGAGCTGTTTTTT. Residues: CSVVQGVGGELFF.

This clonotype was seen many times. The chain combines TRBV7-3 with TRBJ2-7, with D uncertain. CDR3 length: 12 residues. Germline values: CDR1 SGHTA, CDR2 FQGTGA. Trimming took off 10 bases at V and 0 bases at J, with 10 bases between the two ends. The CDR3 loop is CATRVRSYEQYF. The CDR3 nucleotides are TGTGCCACAAGAGTGCGCTCCTACGAGCAGTACTTC.

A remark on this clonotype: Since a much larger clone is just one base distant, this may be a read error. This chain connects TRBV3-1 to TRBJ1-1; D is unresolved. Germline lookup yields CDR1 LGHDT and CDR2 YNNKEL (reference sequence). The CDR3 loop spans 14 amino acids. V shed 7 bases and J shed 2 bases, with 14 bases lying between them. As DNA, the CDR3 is TGTGCCAGCAAAAGGGAGGGATGTAACACTGAAGCTTTCTTT. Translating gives CASKREGCNTEAFF.

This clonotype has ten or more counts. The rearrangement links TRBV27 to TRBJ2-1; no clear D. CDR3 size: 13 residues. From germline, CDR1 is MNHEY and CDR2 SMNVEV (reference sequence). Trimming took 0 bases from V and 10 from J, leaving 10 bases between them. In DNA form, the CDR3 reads TGTGCCAGCAGTTTATCTTCACTCCGGGAGCAGTTCTTC. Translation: CASSLSSLREQFF.

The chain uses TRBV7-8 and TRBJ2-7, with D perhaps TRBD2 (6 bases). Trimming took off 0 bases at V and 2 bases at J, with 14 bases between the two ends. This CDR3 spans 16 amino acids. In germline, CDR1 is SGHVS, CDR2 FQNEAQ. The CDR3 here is CASSLALGLLTYEQYF. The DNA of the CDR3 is TGTGCCAGCAGCTTAGCGCTGGGACTGTTAACCTACGAGCAGTACTTC.

CDR3 nucleotide sequence: TGTGCCAGCAGCAAAAAGGGGAACGGGAGTGACACCGGGGAGCTGTTTTTT. Encoded protein: CASSKKGNGSDTGELFF. V and J are TRBV21-1 and TRBJ2-2; the table's D call, TRBD2, has no DNA check behind it. TRBV21-1 is a recognized pseudogene. The CDR3 is made up of 17 amino acids.

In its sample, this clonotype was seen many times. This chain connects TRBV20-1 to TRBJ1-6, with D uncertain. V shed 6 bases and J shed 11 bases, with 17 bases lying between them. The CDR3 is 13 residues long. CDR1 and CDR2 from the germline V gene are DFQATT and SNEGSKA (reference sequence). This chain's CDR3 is CSADRDFKAPLHF. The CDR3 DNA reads TGCAGTGCCGACCGGGATTTTAAGGCACCCCTCCACTTT.

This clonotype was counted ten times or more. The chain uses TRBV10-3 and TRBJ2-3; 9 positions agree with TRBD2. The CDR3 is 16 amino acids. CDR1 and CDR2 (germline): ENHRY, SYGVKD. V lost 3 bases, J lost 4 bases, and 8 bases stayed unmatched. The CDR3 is CAISETREGPADTQYF. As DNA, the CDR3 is TGTGCCATCAGTGAAACGCGGGAGGGCCCCGCAGATACGCAGTATTTT.

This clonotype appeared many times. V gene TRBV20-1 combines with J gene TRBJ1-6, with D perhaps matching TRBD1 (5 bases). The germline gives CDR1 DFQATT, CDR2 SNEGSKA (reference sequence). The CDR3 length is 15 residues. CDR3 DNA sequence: TGCGCAGCCAGGGTTTCGGGCTCCTATAATTCACCCCTCCACTTT. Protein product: CAARVSGSYNSPLHF.

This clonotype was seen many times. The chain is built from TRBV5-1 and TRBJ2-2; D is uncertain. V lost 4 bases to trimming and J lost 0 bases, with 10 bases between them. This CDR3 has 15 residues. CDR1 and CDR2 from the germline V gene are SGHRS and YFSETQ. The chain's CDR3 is CASSGGPSNTGELFF. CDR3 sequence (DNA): TGCGCCAGCAGCGGCGGACCTTCGAACACCGGGGAGCTGTTTTTT. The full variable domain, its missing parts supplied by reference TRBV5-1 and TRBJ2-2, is KAGVTQTPRYLIKTRGQQVTLSCSPISGHRSVSWYQQTPGQGLQFLFEYFSETQRNKGNFPGRFSGRQFSNSRSEMNVSTLELGDSALYLCASSGGPSNTGELFFGEGSRLTVL.